A selection of T cell receptor beta chains follows, all from one sample in a study of T cells in Graves' hyperthyroidism and ophthalmopathy. TCRdb used MiXCR to reprocess the multiplex PCR reads, holding one entry per CDR3 protein. The sample yields around 100,000 distinct CDR3 sequences, about 45% seen once. Sequenced material: blood. The receptor source for this set is a man aged 40-55 years with Graves' hyperthyroidism. CDR3s include the opening cysteine and the closing phenylalanine or tryptophan. D genes are given only for firm matches. Size is omitted from some rows. Given values are once, few, many or a class for expanded clones.

TGCAGCCAACGGGACAGGGGTTGTCAGCCCCAGCATTTT CSQRDRGCQPQHF TRBV29-1 NA TRBD1 TRBJ1-5 13
TGTGCCAGCAGCGTACAGGGACATGGAAACACCATATATTTT CASSVQGHGNTIYF TRBV9 many NA TRBJ1-3 14
TGTGCCAGCAGCCAGGAAATAGCGGGAGGCTCCTACAATGAGCAGTTCTTC CASSQEIAGGSYNEQFF TRBV7-2 NA TRBD2 TRBJ2-1 17
TGTGCCAGCAGCCCGCGCGGCACTGAAGCTTTCTTT CASSPRGTEAFF TRBV7-3 NA NA TRBJ1-1 12
TGTGCCAGCAGCTTTTCGGGGTACGACAATGAGCAGTTCTTC CASSFSGYDNEQFF TRBV7-3 NA NA TRBJ2-1 14
TGCAGCGTGACAGGGGTTTCCATGAACACTGAAGCTTTCTTT CSVTGVSMNTEAFF TRBV29-1 many TRBD1 TRBJ1-1 14
TGTGCCAGCAGTGAAGCGACAGGGAGCAATGGCTACACCTTC CASSEATGSNGYTF TRBV2 NA TRBD1 TRBJ1-2 14
TGTGCCAGCAGCCCTAGGAGTAATCAGCCCCAGCATTTT CASSPRSNQPQHF TRBV12-3/TRBV12-4 many NA TRBJ1-5 13
TGTGCCAGCAGCCAAGCCGATGGGGAGCAGTACTTC CASSQADGEQYF TRBV3-1 many NA TRBJ2-7 12
TGTGCCAGCAGCTTAGGCGGGGTGTACGCCGGGGAGCTGTTTTTT CASSLGGVYAGELFF TRBV11-3 NA NA TRBJ2-2 15
TGTGCCAACTCTACTAACCTTAACTATGGCTACACCTTC CANSTNLNYGYTF TRBV6-1 many NA TRBJ1-2 13
TGTGCCACCAGTAGGGGAAATGAGCAGTTCTTC CATSRGNEQFF TRBV24-1 many NA TRBJ2-1 11
TGTGCCAGCTCACCGACAGGGCAGACTGGAAACACCATATATTTT CASSPTGQTGNTIYF TRBV18 NA TRBD1 TRBJ1-3 15
TGTGCCAGCAGCCGAAGAGGCCAGAACACTGAAGCTTTCTTT CASSRRGQNTEAFF TRBV3-1 NA NA TRBJ1-1 14
TGTGCCAGCGGATTAGAAGGAACCGGGGAGCTGTTTTTT CASGLEGTGELFF TRBV6-1 NA NA TRBJ2-2 13
TGTGCCAGCAGCTTAGGACTCAGCCGGGAGTTCTTC CASSLGLSREFF TRBV11-2 many NA TRBJ2-1 12
TGTGCCAGCAGTGATGAGCAGCCCCAGCATTTT CASSDEQPQHF TRBV2 NA NA TRBJ1-5 11
TGCAGCGTTGGTTCAGGGCATTACGAGCAGTACTTC CSVGSGHYEQYF TRBV29-1 many NA TRBJ2-7 12
TGCGCCAGCAGCTTGTTAGATGATTTCTATGGCTACACCTTC CASSLLDDFYGYTF TRBV5-1 many NA TRBJ1-2 14
TGTGCCAGCACCTCTTGGGGAGGGGGAACAGATACGCAGTATTTT CASTSWGGGTDTQYF TRBV28 NA NA TRBJ2-3 15
TGTGCCAGCAGAGGGAGTGCCTTTATCTCCTACGAGCAGTACTTC CASRGSAFISYEQYF TRBV6-1 many NA TRBJ2-7 15
TGTGCCAGTAGTCCCGCCGGGACAGACGTCCAAGAGACCCAGTACTTC CASSPAGTDVQETQYF TRBV19 many TRBD1 TRBJ2-5 16
TGTGCCAGTAGTTACGGACAGGGGGCTTCTGGCTACACCTTC CASSYGQGASGYTF TRBV19 many TRBD1 TRBJ1-2 14
TGCAGTGCTAGACATGACAGGACAGGATCAGGGGAGCAGTTCTTC CSARHDRTGSGEQFF TRBV20-1 many TRBD1 TRBJ2-1 15
TGTGCCAGCTCACCGACAGGGGACAATCAGCCCCAGCATTTT CASSPTGDNQPQHF TRBV18 NA TRBD1 TRBJ1-5 14
TGCAGCGTTGATCCTAGCACAGATACGCAGTATTTT CSVDPSTDTQYF TRBV29-1 many NA TRBJ2-3 12
TGTGCCATCACCCCGGGGGGCGAGCAGTACTTC CAITPGGEQYF TRBV10-3 once TRBD2 TRBJ2-7 11
TGTGCCAGCAGCCCTTCGACAGTCCTGACTTTC CASSPSTVLTF TRBV13 NA NA TRBJ2-6 11
TGTGCCAGCAGCTTGCGGGGGGGCGGTGAGACCCAGTACTTC CASSLRGGGETQYF TRBV7-9 many TRBD2 TRBJ2-5 14
TGTGCCAGCAGTCCCTCGACTAGAAGGGATACGCAGTATTTT CASSPSTRRDTQYF TRBV12-3/TRBV12-4 many NA TRBJ2-3 14
TGTGCCACCAGCAGATCGGGACAGGGGGCGAGAGGCTACACCTTC CATSRSGQGARGYTF TRBV15 NA TRBD1 TRBJ1-2 15
TGTGCCAGCAGCTTGACCCCGGGGCTTAGCAATCAGCCCCAGCATTTT CASSLTPGLSNQPQHF TRBV5-5 many NA TRBJ1-5 16
TGTGCCAGCAGCCTGGGACAGGGCTACACCTTC CASSLGQGYTF TRBV6-7 NA TRBD1 TRBJ1-2 11
TGTGCCAGCAGTGAAGAGGGGGCCGGAGCGGAGACCCAGTACTTC CASSEEGAGAETQYF TRBV2 many TRBD1 TRBJ2-5 15
TGCGCCAGCAGCTCATACGAGAACACTGAAGCTTTCTTT CASSSYENTEAFF TRBV4-1 NA NA TRBJ1-1 13
TGTGCCTGGAGTGTAGGTACAGTCAATCAGCCCCAGCATTTT CAWSVGTVNQPQHF TRBV30 few NA TRBJ1-5 14
TGTGCCACCTCAAAGGGGGAGGTCAAGGATGGCTACACCTTC CATSKGEVKDGYTF TRBV6-6 many NA TRBJ1-2 14
TGTGCCTGGGCCGGGACAGGGGATGGCTACACCTTC CAWAGTGDGYTF TRBV30 few TRBD1 TRBJ1-2 12
TGTGCCAGCAGCCTACCGACTAGCGGGACCTACACCGGGGAGCTGTACTTC CASSLPTSGTYTGELYF TRBV7-2 NA TRBD2 TRBJ2-7 17
TGTGCCAGCTGTTTTGTAGCGGGAACAGATACGCAGTATTTT CASCFVAGTDTQYF TRBV25-1 NA TRBD2 TRBJ2-3 14
TGTGCCAGCAGTGGGGGGCGGATGAACACTGAAGCTTTCTTT CASSGGRMNTEAFF TRBV2 many NA TRBJ1-1 14
TGTGCCAGTAGAAGAGAGGCAGGTAACCAGCCCCAGCATTTT CASRREAGNQPQHF TRBV19 NA NA TRBJ1-5 14
TGTGCCAGCAGTCGCCGGGAGGGTAACACTGAAGCTTTCTTT CASSRREGNTEAFF TRBV6-5 few NA TRBJ1-1 14
TGTGCCAGCAGTAAGGCGAAGGGCACTGAAGCTTTCTTT CASSKAKGTEAFF TRBV7-3 NA NA TRBJ1-1 13
TGTGCCATCAGGGAACAGGGGGCTTCCACTGAAGCTTTCTTT CAIREQGASTEAFF TRBV10-3 NA TRBD1 TRBJ1-1 14
TGTGCCAGCAGTGCGGGATGGGCCTACGAGCAGTACTTC CASSAGWAYEQYF TRBV7-9 NA NA TRBJ2-7 13
TGTGCCAGTTACAGGGGGGACACCGGGGAGCTGTTTTTT CASYRGDTGELFF TRBV19 NA TRBD1 TRBJ2-2 13
TGCAGTGCTAGAGCTTATGCGGACTTGCACTACGAGCATTTT CSARAYADLHYEHF TRBV20-1 NA NA TRBJ1-5 14